This entry concerns a single T cell receptor (beta chain). The data are from a study of CD8 T cells in Susac syndrome. The multiple sclerosis controls were treatment-naive patients affected by stable or active relapsing-remitting disease. The CD8+ and CD4+ T cells were isolated magnetically using a negative isolation approach, whereas the TEMRA cells were enriched by FACS. The RNA input was about 0.5 to 1 ug, and it was reverse transcribed with random hexamers. Amplification of TCR beta CDR3 used immunoSEQ multiplex PCR across 54 Vbeta and 13 Jbeta. Via MiXCR, TCRdb re-called the immunoSEQ multiplex PCR reads, giving one row per CDR3 protein. The sample lists about 52,000 distinct CDR3 sequences, approximately 93% occurring once. What was sequenced was CD8+ T cells from PBMCs. The sequence came from a human donor with multiple sclerosis.

The CDR3 loop is CASSSWDRGAYIQYF. In DNA form, the CDR3 reads TGTGCCAGCAGCTCGTGGGACAGGGGGGCATACATTCAGTACTTC. The J gene is TRBJ2-4, the V gene TRBV5-4; 11 nucleotides line up with TRBD1. This CDR3 spans 15 amino acids. Germline loops: CDR1 SGHNT, CDR2 YYREEE (reference sequence). J gave up 8 bases and V 3 bases, and 7 bases lay outside the gene matches. The whole variable domain, filled in from reference TRBV5-4 and TRBJ2-4, reads ETGVTQSPTHLIKTRGQQVTLRCSSQSGHNTVSWYQQALGQGPQFIFQYYREEENGRGNFPPRFSGLQFPNYSSELNVNALELDDSALYLCASSSWDRGAYIQYFGAGTRLSVL.